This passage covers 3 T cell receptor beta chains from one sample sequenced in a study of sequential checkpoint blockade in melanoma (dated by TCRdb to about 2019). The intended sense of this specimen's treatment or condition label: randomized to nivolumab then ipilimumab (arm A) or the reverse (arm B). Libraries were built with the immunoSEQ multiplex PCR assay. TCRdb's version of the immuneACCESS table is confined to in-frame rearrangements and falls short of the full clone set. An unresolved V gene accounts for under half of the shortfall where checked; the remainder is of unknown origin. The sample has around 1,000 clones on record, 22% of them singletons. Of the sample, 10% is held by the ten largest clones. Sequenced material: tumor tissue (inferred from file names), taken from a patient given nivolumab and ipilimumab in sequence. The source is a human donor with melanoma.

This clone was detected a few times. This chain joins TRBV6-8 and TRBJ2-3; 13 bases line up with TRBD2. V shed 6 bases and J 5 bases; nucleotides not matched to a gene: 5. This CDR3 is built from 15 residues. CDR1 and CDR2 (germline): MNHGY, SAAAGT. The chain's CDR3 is CASSPRLAGGDTQYF. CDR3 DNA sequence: TGTGCCAGCAGCCCGCGACTAGCGGGGGGAGATACGCAGTATTTT.

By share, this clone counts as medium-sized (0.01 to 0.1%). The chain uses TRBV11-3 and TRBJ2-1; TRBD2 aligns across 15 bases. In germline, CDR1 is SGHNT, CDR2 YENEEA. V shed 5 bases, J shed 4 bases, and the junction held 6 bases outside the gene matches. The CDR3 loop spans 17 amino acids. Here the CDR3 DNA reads TGTGCCAGCAGCCAGCCCGGACTAGCGGGGGGGTACAATGAGCAGTTCTTC. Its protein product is CASSQPGLAGGYNEQFF. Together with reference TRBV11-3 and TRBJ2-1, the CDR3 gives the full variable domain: EAGVVQSPRYKIIEKKQPVAFWCNPISGHNTLYWYLQNLGQGPELLIRYENEEAVDDSQLPKDRFSAERLKGVDSTLKIQPAELGDSAVYLCASSQPGLAGGYNEQFFGPGTRLTVL.

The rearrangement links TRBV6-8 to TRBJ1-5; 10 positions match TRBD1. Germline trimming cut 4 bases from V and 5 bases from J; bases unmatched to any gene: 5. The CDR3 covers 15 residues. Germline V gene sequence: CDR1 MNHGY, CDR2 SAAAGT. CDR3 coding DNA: TGTGCCAGCAGTTCCGGGACAGGGGAGTATCAGCCCCAGCATTTT. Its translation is CASSSGTGEYQPQHF.